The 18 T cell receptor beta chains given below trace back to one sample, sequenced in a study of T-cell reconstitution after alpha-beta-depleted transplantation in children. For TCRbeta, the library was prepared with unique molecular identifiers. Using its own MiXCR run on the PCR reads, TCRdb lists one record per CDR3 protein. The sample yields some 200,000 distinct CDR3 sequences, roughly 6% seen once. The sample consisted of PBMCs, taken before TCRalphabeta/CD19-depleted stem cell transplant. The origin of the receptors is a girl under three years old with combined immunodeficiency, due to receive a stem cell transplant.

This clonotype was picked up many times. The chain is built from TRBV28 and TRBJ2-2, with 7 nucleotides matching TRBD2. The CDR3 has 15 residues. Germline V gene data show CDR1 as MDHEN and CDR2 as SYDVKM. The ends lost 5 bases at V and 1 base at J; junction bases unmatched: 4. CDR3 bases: TGTGCCAGCAGTACAGCGGGAAGGAACACCGGGGAGCTGTTTTTT. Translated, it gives CASSTAGRNTGELFF.

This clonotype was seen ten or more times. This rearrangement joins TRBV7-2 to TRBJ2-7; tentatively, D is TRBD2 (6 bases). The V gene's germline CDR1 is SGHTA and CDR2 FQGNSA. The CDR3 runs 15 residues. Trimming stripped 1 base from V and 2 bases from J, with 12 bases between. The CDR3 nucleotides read TGTGCCAGCAGCTTAGACGGGGGAGTAGCCTACGAGCAGTACTTC. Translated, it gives CASSLDGGVAYEQYF.

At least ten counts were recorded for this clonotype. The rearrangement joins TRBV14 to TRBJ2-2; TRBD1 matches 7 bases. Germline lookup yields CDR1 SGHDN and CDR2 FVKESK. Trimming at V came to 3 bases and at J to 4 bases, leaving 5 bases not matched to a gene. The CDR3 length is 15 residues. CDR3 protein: CASSHPRGSTGELFF. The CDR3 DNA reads TGTGCCAGCAGCCACCCCAGGGGGAGCACCGGGGAGCTGTTTTTT.

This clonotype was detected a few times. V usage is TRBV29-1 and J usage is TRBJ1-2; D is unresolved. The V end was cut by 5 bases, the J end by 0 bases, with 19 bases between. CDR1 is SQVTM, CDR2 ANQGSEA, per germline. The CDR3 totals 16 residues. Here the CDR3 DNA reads TGCAGCGTTTTGTTCCTGGGCCGGGCAACTAACTATGGCTACACCTTC. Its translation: CSVLFLGRATNYGYTF.

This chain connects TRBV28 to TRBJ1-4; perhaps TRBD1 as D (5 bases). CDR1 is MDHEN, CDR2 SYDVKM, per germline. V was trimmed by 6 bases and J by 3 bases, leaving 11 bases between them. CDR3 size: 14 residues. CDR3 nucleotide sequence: TGTGCCAGCAGGGGGCCTCCCCCTAATGAAAAACTGTTTTTT. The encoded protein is CASRGPPPNEKLFF.

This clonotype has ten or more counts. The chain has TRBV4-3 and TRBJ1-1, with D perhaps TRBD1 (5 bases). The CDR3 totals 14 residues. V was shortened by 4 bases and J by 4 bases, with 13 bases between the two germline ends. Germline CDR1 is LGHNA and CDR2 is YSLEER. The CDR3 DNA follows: TGCGCCAGCAGCCGGGGGATTCGGGGCACTGAAGCTTTCTTT. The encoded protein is CASSRGIRGTEAFF.

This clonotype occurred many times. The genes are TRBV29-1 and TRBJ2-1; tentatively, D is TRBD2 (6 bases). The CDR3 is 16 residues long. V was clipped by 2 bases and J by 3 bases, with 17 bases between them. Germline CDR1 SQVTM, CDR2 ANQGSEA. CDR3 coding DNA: TGCAGCGTTGAACGGGGAGCGGGTCACTACTACAATGAGCAGTTCTTC. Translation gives CSVERGAGHYYNEQFF.

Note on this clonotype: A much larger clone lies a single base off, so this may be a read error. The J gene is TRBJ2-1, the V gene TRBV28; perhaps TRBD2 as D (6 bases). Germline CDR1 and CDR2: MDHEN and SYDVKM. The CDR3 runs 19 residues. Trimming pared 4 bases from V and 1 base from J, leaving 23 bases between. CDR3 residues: CASSSIRQPRGDSYNEQFF. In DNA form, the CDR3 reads TGTGCCAGCAGTTCAATTCGCCAGCCGCGGGGAGATTCCTACAATGAGCAGTTCTTC.

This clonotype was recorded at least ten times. The CDR3 bases are TGCGCCAGCAGCCAAACAGCCGGAATGCAACGGGAGCTGTTTTTT. It yields the protein CASSQTAGMQRELFF. The chain joins TRBV4-3 to TRBJ2-2; D unclear. V was clipped by 2 bases and J by 9 bases, with 16 bases between them. This CDR3 spans 15 amino acids. The germline V gene encodes CDR1 LGHNA and CDR2 YSLEER.

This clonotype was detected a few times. CDR3 nucleotides: TGCAGTGCTATGGACTACACCTTC. This gives the protein CSAMDYTF. V usage is TRBV20-1 and J usage is TRBJ1-2, with D unclear. Germline V CDR1 and CDR2: DFQATT, SNEGSKA (reference sequence). Trimming removed 4 bases at V and 10 bases at J, with 4 bases between. The CDR3 is made up of 8 amino acids.

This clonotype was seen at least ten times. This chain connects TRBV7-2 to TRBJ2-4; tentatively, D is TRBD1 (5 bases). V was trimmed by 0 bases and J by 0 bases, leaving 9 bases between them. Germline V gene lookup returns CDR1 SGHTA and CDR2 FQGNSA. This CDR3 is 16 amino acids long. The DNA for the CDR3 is TGTGCCAGCAGCTTAGCACAGGATATAGCCAAAAACATTCAGTACTTC. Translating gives CASSLAQDIAKNIQYF.

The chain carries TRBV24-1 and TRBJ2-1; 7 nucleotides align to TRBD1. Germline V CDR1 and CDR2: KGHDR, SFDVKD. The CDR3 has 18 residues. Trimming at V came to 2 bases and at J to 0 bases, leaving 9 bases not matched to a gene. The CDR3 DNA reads TGTGCCACCAGTGATTCCACGGGGACAGCTAGCTCCTACAATGAGCAGTTCTTC. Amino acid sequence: CATSDSTGTASSYNEQFF.

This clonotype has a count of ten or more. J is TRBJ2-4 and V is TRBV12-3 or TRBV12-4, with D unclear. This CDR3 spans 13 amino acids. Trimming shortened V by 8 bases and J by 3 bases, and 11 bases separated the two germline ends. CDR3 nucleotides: TGTGCCAGCGGCTGGCAGGTCAAAAACATTCAGTACTTC. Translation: CASGWQVKNIQYF.

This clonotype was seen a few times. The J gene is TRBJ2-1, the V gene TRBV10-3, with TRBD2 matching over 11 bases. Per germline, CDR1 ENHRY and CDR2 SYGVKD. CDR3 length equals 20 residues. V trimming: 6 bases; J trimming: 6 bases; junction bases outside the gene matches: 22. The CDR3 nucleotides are TGTGCCATCAGGAAAACACAGACTAGCGGGATAGCCCCCCGGGCCAATGAGCAGTTCTTC. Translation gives CAIRKTQTSGIAPRANEQFF.

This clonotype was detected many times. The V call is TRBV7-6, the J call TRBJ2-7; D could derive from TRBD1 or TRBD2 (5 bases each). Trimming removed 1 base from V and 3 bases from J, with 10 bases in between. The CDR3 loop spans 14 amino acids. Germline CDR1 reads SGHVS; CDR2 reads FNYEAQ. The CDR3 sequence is CASSLGDGIYEQYF. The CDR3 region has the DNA TGTGCCAGCAGCTTAGGGGACGGAATCTACGAGCAGTACTTC.

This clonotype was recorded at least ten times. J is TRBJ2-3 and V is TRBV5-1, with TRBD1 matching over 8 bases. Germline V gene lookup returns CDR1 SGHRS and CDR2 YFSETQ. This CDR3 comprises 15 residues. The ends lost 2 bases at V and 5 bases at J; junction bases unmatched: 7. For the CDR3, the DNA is TGCGCCAGCAGCTTCGACAGGGGCAATATAGATACGCAGTATTTT. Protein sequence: CASSFDRGNIDTQYF.

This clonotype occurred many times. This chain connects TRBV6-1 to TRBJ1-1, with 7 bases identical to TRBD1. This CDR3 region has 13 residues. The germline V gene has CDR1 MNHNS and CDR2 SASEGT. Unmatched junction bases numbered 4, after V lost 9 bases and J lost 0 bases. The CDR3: CASYDRVNTEAFF. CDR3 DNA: TGTGCCAGTTACGACAGGGTGAACACTGAAGCTTTCTTT.

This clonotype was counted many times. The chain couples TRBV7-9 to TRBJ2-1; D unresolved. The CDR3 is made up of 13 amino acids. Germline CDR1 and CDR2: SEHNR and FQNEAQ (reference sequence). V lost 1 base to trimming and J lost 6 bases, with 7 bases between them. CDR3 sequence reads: CASSLGAGNEQFF. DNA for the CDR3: TGTGCCAGCAGCTTAGGAGCTGGCAATGAGCAGTTCTTC.